The 13 T cell receptor beta chains in this list originate from one sample, sequenced in a study of T cell changes during pregnancy in multiple sclerosis. The data were produced by immunoSEQ multiplex PCR, yet TCRdb's version contains in-frame clones alone and is incomplete. This table has about 83,000 clones, more than 90% appearing once. This specimen consisted of peripheral blood, obtained in the second trimester of pregnancy. The origin of the receptors is a female donor with multiple sclerosis, enrolled in a pregnancy study.

The rearrangement links TRBV14 to TRBJ1-4; D call uncertain. This CDR3 is 15 amino acids long. Germline CDR1 SGHDN, CDR2 FVKESK. Trimming took 4 bases from V and 7 from J, leaving 16 bases between them. Written as DNA, the CDR3 is TGTGCCAGCAGCCGGGAGAACTTTGGTGGTGAAAAACTGTTTTTT. This translates into CASSRENFGGEKLFF. The variable domain in full, with the rest retrieved from reference TRBV14 and TRBJ1-4, is EAGVTQFPSHSVIEKGQTVTLRCDPISGHDNLYWYRRVMGKEIKFLLHFVKESKQDESGMPNNRFLAERTGGTYSTLKVQPAELEDSGVYFCASSRENFGGEKLFFGSGTQLSVL.

This clone was recorded a few times. CDR3 DNA sequence: TGTGCCAGCAGCCAAGTAGAAGCGCTAACTTCCACGAGAGAGCTGTTTTTT. Translating it yields CASSQVEALTSTRELFF. The rearrangement links TRBV4-2 to TRBJ2-2; D ambiguous. Germline CDR1 reads LGHNA; CDR2 reads YNFKEQ. V dropped 1 base and J dropped 11 bases, with 23 bases sitting between them. The CDR3 loop spans 17 amino acids.

This sequence joins TRBV28 and TRBJ2-5, with 9 bases fitting TRBD1. CDR1 and CDR2 from the germline V gene are MDHEN and SYDVKM. With 2 bases clipped from V and 4 bases from J, the junction kept 5 bases outside the gene matches. This CDR3 has 15 amino acids. The CDR3 bases are TGTGCCAGCAGTTTAGGGACAGGGAATGGAGAGACCCAGTACTTC. This sequence encodes CASSLGTGNGETQYF.

This clone was seen only once. DNA for the CDR3: TGCAGCGCCGGGCGGAGTACCCGAGGGGAAAAACTGTTTTTT. Translating it yields CSAGRSTRGEKLFF. The chain couples TRBV29-1 to TRBJ1-4; D gene uncertain. The CDR3 contains 14 residues. V shed 7 bases and J shed 8 bases, with 20 bases lying between them. Germline V lookup: CDR1 SQVTM, CDR2 ANQGSEA.

This chain joins TRBV7-9 and TRBJ1-3, with D unresolved. V dropped 5 bases and J dropped 0 bases, with 5 bases sitting between them. This CDR3 contains 13 residues. Germline values: CDR1 SEHNR, CDR2 FQNEAQ (reference sequence). CDR3 protein: CASSPNSGNTIYF. In DNA, the CDR3 is TGTGCCAGCAGCCCAAACTCTGGAAACACCATATATTTT. The full variable domain, rest sourced from reference TRBV7-9 and TRBJ1-3, is DTGVSQNPRHKITKRGQNVTFRCDPISEHNRLYWYRQTLGQGPEFLTYFQNEAQLEKSRLLSDRFSAERPKGSFSTLEIQRTEQGDSAMYLCASSPNSGNTIYFGEGSWLTVV.

CDR3 sequence (DNA): TGTGCCAGCAGCTCGGGACTAGCGGGAGGAGAGACAGATACGCAGTATTTT. Translating gives CASSSGLAGGETDTQYF. The chain carries TRBV9 and TRBJ2-3, with TRBD2 matching over 15 bases. In germline, CDR1 is SGDLS, CDR2 YYNGEE. J was trimmed by 3 bases and V by 4 bases; bases with no gene match: 6. This CDR3 comprises 17 residues.

The chain joins TRBV19 to TRBJ1-4; no definite D call. V lost 6 bases and J 0 bases, leaving 14 bases between the germline ends. Germline V CDR1 and CDR2: LNHDA, SQIVND (reference sequence). The CDR3 is 16 amino acids. The CDR3 sequence: CASSLVAAATNEKLFF. The CDR3 DNA reads as TGTGCCAGTAGCCTAGTAGCGGCCGCAACTAATGAAAAACTGTTTTTT.

This chain connects TRBV4-3 to TRBJ1-1; unclear D gene. The V end was cut by 0 bases, the J end by 7 bases, with 9 bases between. This CDR3 comprises 13 residues. The germline gives CDR1 LGHNA, CDR2 YSLEER. CDR3 amino acids: CASSQDLGSEAFF. CDR3 coding DNA: TGCGCCAGCAGCCAAGATCTTGGCAGTGAAGCTTTCTTT.

The chain links TRBV11-2 to TRBJ2-7; D remains unclear. The CDR3 covers 15 residues. Germline V CDR1 and CDR2: SGHAT, FQNNGV. V dropped 1 base and J dropped 4 bases, with 14 bases sitting between them. The CDR3 loop reads CASSLGPRAVYEQYF. The CDR3 DNA reads TGTGCCAGCAGCTTAGGGCCCCGTGCTGTTTACGAGCAGTACTTC.

The gene calls are TRBV10-3 and TRBJ2-7; no definite D call. V was shortened by 4 bases and J by 4 bases, with 11 bases between the two germline ends. In germline, CDR1 is ENHRY, CDR2 SYGVKD. This CDR3 is 13 amino acids long. The CDR3 region is CAISGEINYEQYF. The CDR3 nucleotides read TGTGCCATCAGTGGAGAAATTAATTACGAGCAGTACTTC.

This chain links TRBV7-2 with TRBJ2-5, with 7 bases identical to TRBD2. This CDR3 is built from 16 residues. V shed 1 base and J 3 bases; nucleotides not matched to a gene: 8. Germline V gene data show CDR1 as SGHTA and CDR2 as FQGNSA. The DNA of the CDR3 is TGTGCCAGCAGCTTAGGGCTAGCGGTAAAAAAAGAGACCCAGTACTTC. This translates into CASSLGLAVKKETQYF.

This rearrangement joins TRBV27 to TRBJ2-1; a weak D match, TRBD1 (6 bases). Germline CDR1 MNHEY, CDR2 SMNVEV (reference sequence). The CDR3 is 16 amino acids. V was trimmed by 7 bases and J by 0 bases, leaving 16 bases between them. CDR3 DNA: TGTGCCAGCACCCAGGGGTTGAAGCGCTCCTACAATGAGCAGTTCTTC. Translated: CASTQGLKRSYNEQFF.

The chain recombines TRBV5-1 with TRBJ2-7; 8 bases are a match to TRBD1. Germline assignment: CDR1 SGHRS and CDR2 YFSETQ. V was clipped by 0 bases and J by 6 bases; unmatched bases: 14. The CDR3 contains 17 residues. CDR3 DNA: TGCGCCAGCAGCTTGGGGCTACAGGGGGGCCTCTACTCCGAGCAGTACTTC. Encoded protein: CASSLGLQGGLYSEQYF. Full variable domain (remainder filled in from reference TRBV5-1 and TRBJ2-7): KAGVTQTPRYLIKTRGQQVTLSCSPISGHRSVSWYQQTPGQGLQFLFEYFSETQRNKGNFPGRFSGRQFSNSRSEMNVSTLELGDSALYLCASSLGLQGGLYSEQYFGPGTRLTVT.